The present T cell receptor (beta chain) was sequenced within a study of cytomegalovirus exposure and HLA in healthy donors. V was shortened by 0 bases and J by 7 bases, with 7 bases between the two germline ends. CDR3 size: 13 residues. CDR1 is LNHNV and CDR2 is YYDKDF in the germline V gene (reference sequence). As regards this clone: Its target is unknown.

General study points: As immune exposure information, only CMV serostatus was available. Reports indicate that TCR beta sequences accurately predicted the HLA-A and HLA-B alleles of most subjects.

With 60 Vbeta and 13 Jbeta primers, the PCR was carried out. Data came from immunoSEQ multiplex PCR; TCRdb stores just in-frame clones and leaves some out. The table includes a few hundred thousand clones, 75% to 80% detected once. Sequenced input: PBMCs. The chain couples TRBV15 to TRBJ2-1; D call uncertain. This clonotype was sampled from a man between 18 and 29 years old in good health and CMV-seronegative. The CDR3 sequence is CATSRDLENEQFF. CDR3 coding DNA: TGTGCCACCAGCAGAGATTTGGAGAATGAGCAGTTCTTC.